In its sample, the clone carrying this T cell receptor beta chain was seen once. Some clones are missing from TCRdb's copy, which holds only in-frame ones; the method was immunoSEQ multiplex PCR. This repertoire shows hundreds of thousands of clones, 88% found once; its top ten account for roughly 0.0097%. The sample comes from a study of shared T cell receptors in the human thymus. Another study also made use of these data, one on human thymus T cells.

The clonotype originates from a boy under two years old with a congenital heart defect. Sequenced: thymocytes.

The CDR3 sequence is CASSLSGGGNYGYTF. CDR3 sequence (DNA): TGTGCCAGCAGTTTATCGGGGGGAGGGAACTATGGCTACACCTTC. The chain employs TRBV27 and TRBJ1-2, with D possibly being TRBD1 (5 bases). This CDR3 region has 15 residues. The germline V gene encodes CDR1 MNHEY and CDR2 SMNVEV (reference sequence). Trimming shortened V by 0 bases and J by 2 bases, and 10 bases separated the two germline ends.